These T cell receptor beta chains were read from a single sample in a study of T cell repertoires in cytomegalovirus infection. In TCRdb, the reads were re-called with MiXCR into one record per CDR3 protein. The profile shows hundreds of thousands of distinct CDR3 sequences, 8% to 10% of them singletons. Specimen: PBMCs. The receptors stem from a human donor in good health (CMV status not recorded). Some clones in this sample may be carry-over from other donors' samples. CDR3s include the opening cysteine and the closing phenylalanine or tryptophan. Each record gives: CDR3 protein, CDR3 DNA, CDR3 length, J gene, clone size, D gene, V gene. D genes are given only for firm matches. The listing skips clone size in some rows; elsewhere it reads once, few, many or a size class.

cdr3_aa: CSVEDRGLEGTDTQYF; cdr3_nt: TGCAGCGTTGAAGATCGAGGGCTGGAGGGCACAGATACGCAGTATTTT; cdr3_length: 16; j_call: TRBJ2-3; clone_size: .; d_call: .; v_call: TRBV29-1
cdr3_aa: CASSFGTPLNQPQHF; cdr3_nt: TGTGCCAGCAGCTTCGGGACACCTCTCAATCAGCCCCAGCATTTT; cdr3_length: 15; j_call: TRBJ1-5; clone_size: many; d_call: .; v_call: TRBV7-2
cdr3_aa: CASSLASAYNEQFF; cdr3_nt: TGTGCCAGCAGCTTAGCCAGCGCCTACAATGAGCAGTTCTTC; cdr3_length: 14; j_call: TRBJ2-1; clone_size: many; d_call: .; v_call: TRBV11-2
cdr3_aa: CASSERRLGAGGEGQPQHF; cdr3_nt: TGTGCCAGCAGTGAAAGGAGACTGGGGGCAGGGGGCGAGGGTCAGCCCCAGCATTTT; cdr3_length: 19; j_call: TRBJ1-5; clone_size: few; d_call: TRBD1; v_call: TRBV2
cdr3_aa: CASSDKGASGSSEQFF; cdr3_nt: TGTGCCAGCAGTGATAAGGGGGCTAGCGGGAGTAGTGAGCAGTTCTTC; cdr3_length: 16; j_call: TRBJ2-1; clone_size: .; d_call: TRBD2; v_call: TRBV12-3/TRBV12-4
cdr3_aa: CASRWTGGVPDTQYF; cdr3_nt: TGTGCCAGCAGGTGGACAGGGGGAGTCCCAGATACGCAGTATTTT; cdr3_length: 15; j_call: TRBJ2-3; clone_size: .; d_call: TRBD1; v_call: TRBV6-2/TRBV6-3
cdr3_aa: CASSGPGLRHYEQYF; cdr3_nt: TGTGCCAGCAGCGGCCCGGGACTAAGACATTACGAGCAGTACTTC; cdr3_length: 15; j_call: TRBJ2-7; clone_size: many; d_call: TRBD2; v_call: TRBV7-2
cdr3_aa: CASSYEGALGADEQFF; cdr3_nt: TGTGCCAGCAGTTATGAAGGGGCACTAGGCGCCGATGAGCAGTTCTTC; cdr3_length: 16; j_call: TRBJ2-1; clone_size: few; d_call: .; v_call: TRBV6-5
cdr3_aa: CASGGLRRETQYF; cdr3_nt: TGTGCCAGCGGAGGACTCCGAAGAGAGACCCAGTACTTC; cdr3_length: 13; j_call: TRBJ2-5; clone_size: .; d_call: .; v_call: TRBV6-2/TRBV6-3
cdr3_aa: CASSLALTANYGYTF; cdr3_nt: TGTGCCAGCAGCTTAGCCTTAACAGCCAACTATGGCTACACCTTC; cdr3_length: 15; j_call: TRBJ1-2; clone_size: few; d_call: .; v_call: TRBV7-2
cdr3_aa: CASSGGNYGYTF; cdr3_nt: TGTGCCAGCAGTGGTGGTAACTATGGCTACACCTTC; cdr3_length: 12; j_call: TRBJ1-2; clone_size: .; d_call: .; v_call: TRBV2
cdr3_aa: CASSPTQHSHTGELFF; cdr3_nt: TGTGCCAGCAGTCCCACCCAGCATTCGCACACCGGGGAGCTGTTTTTT; cdr3_length: 16; j_call: TRBJ2-2; clone_size: .; d_call: .; v_call: TRBV6-1
cdr3_aa: CASLRDRKVGNEQFF; cdr3_nt: TGTGCCAGCCTCCGGGACAGGAAAGTGGGCAATGAGCAGTTCTTC; cdr3_length: 15; j_call: TRBJ2-1; clone_size: .; d_call: TRBD1; v_call: TRBV2
cdr3_aa: CASSLPSGGADTQYF; cdr3_nt: TGTGCCAGCAGTTTACCTAGCGGGGGGGCAGATACGCAGTATTTT; cdr3_length: 15; j_call: TRBJ2-3; clone_size: many; d_call: TRBD2; v_call: TRBV12-3/TRBV12-4
cdr3_aa: CASSHRGVADTQYF; cdr3_nt: TGTGCCAGCAGCCACAGGGGGGTCGCAGATACGCAGTATTTT; cdr3_length: 14; j_call: TRBJ2-3; clone_size: many; d_call: .; v_call: TRBV3-1
cdr3_aa: CASSPGTVGELFF; cdr3_nt: TGTGCCAGTAGTCCGGGGACAGTCGGGGAGCTGTTTTTT; cdr3_length: 13; j_call: TRBJ2-2; clone_size: few; d_call: TRBD1; v_call: TRBV19
cdr3_aa: CASSLLLLGAMDEQYF; cdr3_nt: TGTGCCAGCAGCTTGCTCCTGTTGGGGGCGATGGATGAGCAGTACTTC; cdr3_length: 16; j_call: TRBJ2-7; clone_size: many; d_call: .; v_call: TRBV5-5
cdr3_aa: CATSSRTGGLLVKNIQYF; cdr3_nt: TGTGCCACCAGCTCAAGGACAGGGGGTTTATTAGTCAAAAACATTCAGTACTTC; cdr3_length: 18; j_call: TRBJ2-4; clone_size: few; d_call: TRBD1; v_call: TRBV15
cdr3_aa: CSAGRVGIGNQPQHF; cdr3_nt: TGCAGTGCTGGCAGGGTCGGAATCGGCAATCAGCCCCAGCATTTT; cdr3_length: 15; j_call: TRBJ1-5; clone_size: .; d_call: .; v_call: TRBV20-1
cdr3_aa: CASRGPGTGGANYGYTF; cdr3_nt: TGTGCCAGCAGAGGTCCCGGGACAGGCGGAGCTAACTATGGCTACACCTTC; cdr3_length: 17; j_call: TRBJ1-2; clone_size: many; d_call: TRBD1; v_call: TRBV7-9
cdr3_aa: CASSLERVETQYF; cdr3_nt: TGTGCCAGCAGCTTAGAGCGTGTGGAGACCCAGTACTTC; cdr3_length: 13; j_call: TRBJ2-5; clone_size: few; d_call: .; v_call: TRBV11-2
cdr3_aa: CASSLGLNYEQYF; cdr3_nt: TGTGCCAGCAGCTTAGGTCTCAACTACGAGCAGTACTTC; cdr3_length: 13; j_call: TRBJ2-7; clone_size: many; d_call: .; v_call: TRBV7-6
cdr3_aa: CSAILSGGAYEQYF; cdr3_nt: TGCAGTGCTATTTTGAGCGGGGGGGCCTACGAGCAGTACTTC; cdr3_length: 14; j_call: TRBJ2-7; clone_size: .; d_call: TRBD2; v_call: TRBV20-1
cdr3_aa: CASSLATSGWANTGELFF; cdr3_nt: TGTGCCAGCAGCTTAGCCACTAGCGGGTGGGCGAACACCGGGGAGCTGTTTTTT; cdr3_length: 18; j_call: TRBJ2-2; clone_size: many; d_call: TRBD2; v_call: TRBV7-8
cdr3_aa: CASSLAPQGSYTF; cdr3_nt: TGTGCCAGCAGCTTAGCCCCACAGGGGAGCTACACCTTC; cdr3_length: 13; j_call: TRBJ1-2; clone_size: .; d_call: TRBD1; v_call: TRBV7-2
cdr3_aa: CASSLELAGGNIQYF; cdr3_nt: TGTGCCAGCAGCTTAGAACTAGCGGGAGGAAACATTCAGTACTTC; cdr3_length: 15; j_call: TRBJ2-4; clone_size: many; d_call: TRBD2; v_call: TRBV7-2
cdr3_aa: CASSARNEQFF; cdr3_nt: TGTGCCAGCAGTGCCCGCAATGAGCAGTTCTTC; cdr3_length: 11; j_call: TRBJ2-1; clone_size: many; d_call: .; v_call: TRBV27
cdr3_aa: CASSFWRGDFRNTEAFF; cdr3_nt: TGTGCCAGCAGCTTTTGGCGCGGGGATTTTCGGAACACTGAAGCTTTCTTT; cdr3_length: 17; j_call: TRBJ1-1; clone_size: many; d_call: .; v_call: TRBV7-6
cdr3_aa: CASSSWLAGGLNIQYF; cdr3_nt: TGTGCCAGCAGTTCATGGCTAGCGGGAGGGCTAAACATTCAGTACTTC; cdr3_length: 16; j_call: TRBJ2-4; clone_size: few; d_call: TRBD2; v_call: TRBV6-2/TRBV6-3
cdr3_aa: CASSQDQAQRGDTQYF; cdr3_nt: TGTGCCAGCAGCCAAGATCAAGCCCAGCGGGGGGATACGCAGTATTTT; cdr3_length: 16; j_call: TRBJ2-3; clone_size: many; d_call: TRBD2; v_call: TRBV4-2
cdr3_aa: CASTKPFGGTEAFF; cdr3_nt: TGTGCCAGCACCAAACCATTCGGGGGGACTGAAGCTTTCTTT; cdr3_length: 14; j_call: TRBJ1-1; clone_size: .; d_call: .; v_call: TRBV6-2/TRBV6-3
cdr3_aa: CASSVSPPGLAGPTDTQYF; cdr3_nt: TGTGCCAGCAGTGTAAGTCCACCGGGACTAGCGGGACCGACAGATACGCAGTATTTT; cdr3_length: 19; j_call: TRBJ2-3; clone_size: many; d_call: TRBD2; v_call: TRBV2
cdr3_aa: CASSPWGTRSYEQYF; cdr3_nt: TGTGCCAGCAGCCCTTGGGGGACACGTTCCTACGAGCAGTACTTC; cdr3_length: 15; j_call: TRBJ2-7; clone_size: many; d_call: .; v_call: TRBV7-9
cdr3_aa: CASSLAENTEAFF; cdr3_nt: TGTGCCAGCAGCTTAGCCGAGAACACTGAAGCTTTCTTT; cdr3_length: 13; j_call: TRBJ1-1; clone_size: many; d_call: .; v_call: TRBV12-3/TRBV12-4
cdr3_aa: CASSLRGGATEAFF; cdr3_nt: TGTGCCAGCAGTTTGAGAGGAGGAGCCACTGAAGCTTTCTTT; cdr3_length: 14; j_call: TRBJ1-1; clone_size: many; d_call: .; v_call: TRBV12-3/TRBV12-4
cdr3_aa: CASSPRGWGWNTEAFF; cdr3_nt: TGTGCCAGCAGCCCCCGAGGGTGGGGGTGGAACACTGAAGCTTTCTTT; cdr3_length: 16; j_call: TRBJ1-1; clone_size: .; d_call: .; v_call: TRBV6-8
cdr3_aa: CASSQGPSRETQYF; cdr3_nt: TGCGCCAGCAGCCAGGGACCCTCGAGGGAGACCCAGTACTTC; cdr3_length: 14; j_call: TRBJ2-5; clone_size: .; d_call: .; v_call: TRBV4-1
cdr3_aa: CASSLVGNGGYTF; cdr3_nt: TGTGCCAGCAGCTTGGTCGGGAATGGGGGCTACACCTTC; cdr3_length: 13; j_call: TRBJ1-2; clone_size: .; d_call: .; v_call: TRBV7-4
cdr3_aa: CASSLPGVETQYF; cdr3_nt: TGTGCCAGCAGTCTCCCCGGGGTAGAGACCCAGTACTTC; cdr3_length: 13; j_call: TRBJ2-5; clone_size: many; d_call: .; v_call: TRBV12-3/TRBV12-4
cdr3_aa: CAISPRQGAYEQYF; cdr3_nt: TGTGCCATCTCCCCGAGGCAGGGGGCCTACGAGCAGTACTTC; cdr3_length: 14; j_call: TRBJ2-7; clone_size: .; d_call: TRBD1; v_call: TRBV10-3
cdr3_aa: CASSGIGRNTEAFF; cdr3_nt: TGTGCCAGCAGTGGGATAGGCAGGAACACTGAAGCTTTCTTT; cdr3_length: 14; j_call: TRBJ1-1; clone_size: many; d_call: .; v_call: TRBV12-3/TRBV12-4
cdr3_aa: CASLSYRGTGGYEQYF; cdr3_nt: TGTGCCAGCTTATCCTATCGGGGGACAGGGGGCTACGAGCAGTACTTC; cdr3_length: 16; j_call: TRBJ2-7; clone_size: .; d_call: TRBD1; v_call: TRBV6-6
cdr3_aa: CASSQEGGTSGFQETQYF; cdr3_nt: TGTGCCAGCAGCCAAGAAGGGGGGACTAGCGGATTTCAAGAGACCCAGTACTTC; cdr3_length: 18; j_call: TRBJ2-5; clone_size: many; d_call: TRBD2; v_call: TRBV4-1
cdr3_aa: CASALLGGRYNEQFF; cdr3_nt: TGTGCCAGCGCACTGCTAGGCGGGAGATACAATGAGCAGTTCTTC; cdr3_length: 15; j_call: TRBJ2-1; clone_size: many; d_call: TRBD2; v_call: TRBV5-6
cdr3_aa: CASKAGVYGYTF; cdr3_nt: TGTGCCAGCAAGGCCGGGGTCTATGGCTACACCTTC; cdr3_length: 12; j_call: TRBJ1-2; clone_size: .; d_call: .; v_call: TRBV28
cdr3_aa: CASSQEIGVRNEKLFF; cdr3_nt: TGTGCCAGCAGCCAAGAAATAGGCGTTCGAAATGAAAAACTGTTTTTT; cdr3_length: 16; j_call: TRBJ1-4; clone_size: .; d_call: .; v_call: TRBV14
cdr3_aa: CASSSPRGASTGELFF; cdr3_nt: TGTGCCAGCAGTTCCCCGAGGGGGGCTAGCACCGGGGAGCTGTTTTTT; cdr3_length: 16; j_call: TRBJ2-2; clone_size: many; d_call: .; v_call: TRBV12-3/TRBV12-4
cdr3_aa: CATRDRGITEAFF; cdr3_nt: TGTGCCACCAGGGACAGGGGGATCACTGAAGCTTTCTTT; cdr3_length: 13; j_call: TRBJ1-1; clone_size: few; d_call: TRBD1; v_call: TRBV6-2/TRBV6-3
cdr3_aa: CASTLLRQSYEQYF; cdr3_nt: TGTGCCAGCACTTTACTCAGGCAGTCCTACGAGCAGTACTTC; cdr3_length: 14; j_call: TRBJ2-7; clone_size: .; d_call: .; v_call: TRBV28
cdr3_aa: CASSLSLPQAGVTDTQYF; cdr3_nt: TGTGCCAGCAGTTTATCTCTCCCGCAGGCGGGGGTCACAGATACGCAGTATTTT; cdr3_length: 18; j_call: TRBJ2-3; clone_size: .; d_call: TRBD2; v_call: TRBV27
cdr3_aa: CASRTGAITEAFF; cdr3_nt: TGTGCCAGCAGGACAGGGGCAATTACTGAAGCTTTCTTT; cdr3_length: 13; j_call: TRBJ1-1; clone_size: .; d_call: TRBD1; v_call: TRBV12-3/TRBV12-4
cdr3_aa: CASSLGGESGYTF; cdr3_nt: TGTGCCAGCAGCTTGGGGGGGGAAAGTGGCTACACCTTC; cdr3_length: 13; j_call: TRBJ1-2; clone_size: many; d_call: .; v_call: TRBV7-9
cdr3_aa: CVSSRTPETQYF; cdr3_nt: TGTGTCAGCAGCCGGACCCCAGAGACCCAGTACTTC; cdr3_length: 12; j_call: TRBJ2-5; clone_size: .; d_call: .; v_call: TRBV11-2
cdr3_aa: CASSLVGQSSYEQYF; cdr3_nt: TGTGCCAGCAGCTTAGTAGGACAAAGCTCCTACGAGCAGTACTTC; cdr3_length: 15; j_call: TRBJ2-7; clone_size: many; d_call: .; v_call: TRBV7-2
cdr3_aa: CASSSIRERGSPLHF; cdr3_nt: TGTGCCAGCAGTTCGATACGGGAGAGAGGATCACCCCTCCACTTT; cdr3_length: 15; j_call: TRBJ1-6; clone_size: .; d_call: .; v_call: TRBV11-2